Sequencing of this TCR beta chain was carried out in a study of blood T cells in healthy people across ages. As for this clonotype: The antigen remains undetermined.

The sample providers were healthy Caucasian people from Russia, aged about 6 to 100. Isolation per sample recovered at least 6 million PBMCs. It was with a sample-barcoded 5' primer and a J-beta primer mix that a second PCR of roughly 6 to 11 cycles was run. Every cDNA molecule bore a tag from a template-switch adaptor containing 12 random nucleotides. One entry per CDR3 protein, called by TCRdb with MiXCR from the 5' RACE reads. Of about 1 million distinct CDR3 sequences detected, around 43% appear once; the ten largest clones hold approximately 20%. Study-wide findings and caveats: Because donor CMV status was unknown, expanded clonotype changes were possibly confounded.

The sequence came from a woman in her sixties or seventies in good health. The sample was blood.

The CDR3 nucleotides read TGCGCCAGCAGCTCCTTCCTGACTAGCGGAGATGCAACGAACAATGAGCAGTTCTTC. It encodes CASSSFLTSGDATNNEQFF. The chain carries TRBV5-1 and TRBJ2-1; 9 nucleotides line up with TRBD2. Germline CDR1 and CDR2: SGHRS and YFSETQ. This CDR3 is built from 19 residues. Trimming at V came to 3 bases and at J to 5 bases, leaving 18 bases not matched to a gene.